Presented here are 29 T cell receptor beta chains from one specimen sequenced in a study of regulatory T cells in long-lasting Graves disease. For TCR beta, libraries came from iRepertoire HTBI primers and Arm-PCR of CDR3 regions. TCRdb processed the multiplex PCR reads anew with MiXCR; each CDR3 protein has one entry. This repertoire shows about 400,000 distinct CDR3 sequences, around 21% found once; its top ten account for under 25%. As for time point: persistent/refractory GD, antithyroid drugs over 5 years with positive TRAb. PBMCs were the source of the RNA used for TCR sequencing. The sample here was peripheral blood mononuclear cells (PBMCs), taken when the disease was refractory, from a patient treated with antithyroid drugs. The receptors here all came from a female donor with Graves disease.

In this sample, this clonotype turned up once. The chain uses TRBV7-9 and TRBJ2-7, with 7 bases that match TRBD2. Germline values: CDR1 SEHNR, CDR2 FQNEAQ (reference sequence). The trim removed 1 base at V and 6 bases at J, leaving 12 bases unmatched. CDR3 length: 16 residues. The CDR3 loop reads CASSLGGGGRTCEQYF. CDR3 DNA sequence: TGTGCCAGCAGCTTAGGGGGGGGGGGTAGGACCTGCGAGCAGTACTTC.

The chain has TRBV20-1 and TRBJ1-1, with no clear D. V gave up 3 bases and J gave up 3 bases, with 2 bases separating them. Germline V gene lookup returns CDR1 DFQATT and CDR2 SNEGSKA (reference sequence). There are 10 residues in the CDR3. The CDR3 loop reads CSARYTEAFF. DNA of the CDR3: TGCAGTGCTAGGTACACTGAAGCTTTCTTT.

The rearrangement links TRBV9 to TRBJ2-7; D remains ambiguous. V gave up 3 bases and J gave up 5 bases, with 27 bases separating them. Germline V lookup: CDR1 SGDLS, CDR2 YYNGEE. CDR3 length: 18 amino acids. The CDR3 protein is CASSASFGPLFEANEQYF. CDR3 in DNA: TGTGCCAGCAGCGCCTCCTTCGGGCCGCTTTTTGAGGCGAACGAGCAGTACTTC.

This clonotype showed up many times. This chain connects TRBV7-2 to TRBJ1-1; 10 bases fit TRBD1. J gave up 5 bases and V 1 base, and 7 bases lay outside the gene matches. In germline, CDR1 is SGHTA, CDR2 FQGNSA. There are 16 residues in the CDR3. CDR3: CASSLGTGGGGTEAFF. In DNA, the CDR3 is TGTGCCAGCAGCTTAGGGACAGGGGGAGGGGGAACTGAAGCTTTCTTT.

The chain joins TRBV20-1 to TRBJ1-6; no firm D call. V shed 0 bases and J shed 8 bases, with 14 bases lying between them. The germline CDR1 and CDR2 sequences are DFQATT and SNEGSKA (reference sequence). This CDR3 region has 15 residues. DNA for the CDR3: TGCAGTGCTAGAGATATTACAACGGATTATTCACCCCTCCACTTT. It codes for CSARDITTDYSPLHF.

This clonotype was seen ten or more times. The chain combines TRBV27 with TRBJ1-6, with D hard to call. V gave up 5 bases and J gave up 7 bases, with 15 bases separating them. Germline values: CDR1 MNHEY, CDR2 SMNVEV (reference sequence). This CDR3 contains 15 residues. The CDR3 DNA is TGTGCCAGCAGTCTAGGACTTTATGACAATTCACCCCTCCACTTT. Residues: CASSLGLYDNSPLHF.

This clonotype showed up many times. The gene calls are TRBV20-1 and TRBJ2-7; no clear D gene. This CDR3 region has 11 residues. Germline CDR1 is DFQATT and CDR2 is SNEGSKA (reference sequence). V was trimmed by 4 bases and J by 4 bases, leaving 8 bases between them. This CDR3 is CSATSLYEQYF. The CDR3 coding sequence is TGCAGTGCTACCAGCCTTTACGAGCAGTACTTC.

A few counts support this clonotype. V and J are TRBV24-1 and TRBJ2-7; 7 positions match TRBD2. Germline CDR1 reads KGHDR; CDR2 reads SFDVKD. J lost 3 bases, V lost 10 bases, and 8 bases had no gene match. The CDR3 extends over 13 amino acids. CDR3 DNA: TGTGCCACTTCCACTGGGGAGGGCTACGAGCAGTACTTC. Amino acid sequence: CATSTGEGYEQYF.

The rearrangement links TRBV11-2 to TRBJ2-1; perhaps TRBD1 as D (6 bases). The V end lost 5 bases, the J end lost 13 bases, and 24 bases lay between the germline ends. The CDR3 sequence is 15 residues long. Germline values: CDR1 SGHAT, CDR2 FQNNGV. The CDR3 here is CASSPVRGPRNGQFF. The CDR3 DNA reads as TGTGCCAGCAGCCCGGTCAGGGGTCCTAGGAATGGACAGTTCTTC. The full variable domain, with the rest looked up from reference TRBV11-2 and TRBJ2-1, is EAGVAQSPRYKIIEKRQSVAFWCNPISGHATLYWYQQILGQGPKLLIQFQNNGVVDDSQLPKDRFSAERLKGVDSTLKIQPAKLEDSAVYLCASSPVRGPRNGQFFGPGTRLTVL.

CDR3 bases: TGTGCCTGGAGTCGTGGAGGGACTTCCTACGAGCAGTACTTC. Its translation is CAWSRGGTSYEQYF. This chain links TRBV30 with TRBJ2-5; D may be TRBD2 (6 bases). With the DNA end fitting TRBJ2-7 better, the J assignment may be wrong. Germline V CDR1 and CDR2: GTSNPN, SVGIG (reference sequence). The CDR3 is made up of 14 amino acids.

In this sample, this clonotype turned up many times. The chain employs TRBV9 and TRBJ2-2, with 7 nucleotides matching TRBD1. Trimming took 2 bases from V and 6 from J; bases not matched to a gene: 1. CDR1 SGDLS and CDR2 YYNGEE come from the germline V gene. CDR3 length: 13 amino acids. The CDR3 DNA is TGTGCCAGCAGCGTCACAGGGGCCGGGGAGCTGTTTTTT. Translating it yields CASSVTGAGELFF.

This clonotype was detected ten times or more. This sequence joins TRBV2 and TRBJ2-2, with 9 bases lining up with TRBD2. CDR3 size: 17 residues. V lost 2 bases and J lost 2; bases outside the gene matches: 6. In germline, CDR1 is SNHLY, CDR2 FYNNEI. The CDR3 loop is CASSELAGLPNTGELFF. The CDR3 DNA reads TGTGCCAGCAGTGAACTAGCGGGGCTCCCTAACACCGGGGAGCTGTTTTTT.

This clonotype has a count of ten or more. This chain connects TRBV7-2 to TRBJ2-2; perhaps TRBD2 as D (7 bases). Germline lookup yields CDR1 SGHTA and CDR2 FQGNSA. The germline V and J ends were trimmed by 3 bases and 4 bases, with 18 bases remaining between them. The CDR3 has 17 amino acids. The DNA for the CDR3 is TGTGCCAGCAGCTTTGGCGGGGGCGGGAGCGTCACCGGGGAGCTGTTTTTT. Translating gives CASSFGGGGSVTGELFF.

The J gene is TRBJ1-4, the V gene TRBV4-3, with D possibly matching TRBD1 (5 bases). Germline V gene sequence: CDR1 LGHNA, CDR2 YSLEER. Trimming removed 4 bases at V and 8 bases at J, with 14 bases between. This CDR3 spans 14 amino acids. The CDR3 coding sequence is TGCGCCAGCAGCCTAGGGGTTCGGGGGGAAAAACTGTTTTTT. Its protein product is CASSLGVRGEKLFF.

The chain recombines TRBV4-1 with TRBJ1-4, with D perhaps TRBD1 (5 bases). V was trimmed by 4 bases and J by 8 bases, leaving 11 bases between them. Per germline, CDR1 MGHRA and CDR2 YSYEKL. CDR3 length equals 13 residues. The CDR3 coding sequence is TGCGCCAGCAGCCCTAGAGAGGGGGAAAAACTGTTTTTT. Amino acid sequence: CASSPREGEKLFF.

The chain employs TRBV7-9 and TRBJ2-5, with 7 bases matching TRBD2. The J segment lost 5 bases and the V segment lost 3 bases, leaving 3 bases of the junction unmatched. Germline V gene data show CDR1 as SEHNR and CDR2 as FQNEAQ (reference sequence). CDR3 size: 13 residues. In nucleotides, the CDR3 is TGTGCCAGCAGCTTCCAACTAGCGGAGACCCAGTACTTC. Translating gives CASSFQLAETQYF.

This clonotype showed up just a few times. The rearrangement links TRBV20-1 to TRBJ2-4, with 9 bases fitting TRBD2. The germline CDR1 and CDR2 sequences are DFQATT and SNEGSKA (reference sequence). The V and J ends lost 2 bases and 2 bases, in that order; junction bases with no gene match: 4. The CDR3 length is 15 residues. The DNA of the CDR3 is TGCAGTGCTAGAAACCCTAGCGGGACCAAAAACATTCAGTACTTC. It encodes CSARNPSGTKNIQYF.

This clonotype has at least ten counts. The V call is TRBV30, the J call TRBJ1-1, with D possibly TRBD1 on 5 matching bases. Germline values: CDR1 GTSNPN, CDR2 SVGIG (reference sequence). The ends were cut back, 4 bases at V and 3 bases at J, with 12 bases in the middle. This CDR3 region has 13 residues. The CDR3 reads CAWTRWGDTEAFF. CDR3 DNA sequence: TGTGCCTGGACGCGATGGGGGGACACTGAAGCTTTCTTT.

The genes are TRBV12-3 or TRBV12-4 and TRBJ2-2, with TRBD1 matching 9 bases. Unmatched junction bases numbered 11, after V lost 7 bases and J lost 2 bases. The CDR3 totals 17 residues. CDR3 sequence (DNA): TGTGCCAGCACCCTAAAGGGGACAGGGAAAAACACCGGGGAGCTGTTTTTT. The encoded protein is CASTLKGTGKNTGELFF.

Only a few counts were recorded for this clonotype. The chain uses TRBV27 and TRBJ1-2; TRBD1 might be the D (5 bases). Trimming left V 8 bases short and J 7 bases short, with 17 bases between. The CDR3 extends over 13 amino acids. The germline V gene has CDR1 MNHEY and CDR2 SMNVEV (reference sequence). The CDR3 loop reads CASSMAGVGGYTF. The CDR3 DNA follows: TGTGCCAGCTCAATGGCGGGGGTGGGTGGCTACACCTTC.

The chain employs TRBV28 and TRBJ1-1; D is unclear. V was shortened by 3 bases and J by 5 bases, with 19 bases between the two germline ends. Germline-derived CDR1 and CDR2 are MDHEN and SYDVKM. The CDR3 length is 16 residues. CDR3 DNA sequence: TGTGCCAGCAGTTTCCCCGGGCCCCCCGAACGGACTGAAGCTTTCTTT. This encodes CASSFPGPPERTEAFF.

The rearrangement links TRBV27 to TRBJ2-7; TRBD1 agrees at 8 bases. Germline CDR1 is MNHEY and CDR2 is SMNVEV (reference sequence). CDR3 length: 13 residues. The V gene end was trimmed by 3 bases and the J gene end by 5 bases; junction bases not matched to a gene: 3. CDR3 amino acids: CASSFQGANEQYF. Here the CDR3 DNA reads TGTGCCAGCAGTTTCCAGGGGGCAAACGAGCAGTACTTC.

This clonotype occurred a few times. The V gene is TRBV20-1, the J gene TRBJ1-1, with TRBD1 matching over 9 bases. The CDR3 extends over 15 amino acids. V gave up 0 bases and J gave up 1 base; unmatched junction bases: 3. Germline CDR1 and CDR2: DFQATT and SNEGSKA (reference sequence). The CDR3 loop reads CSARDLGQGNTEAFF. The CDR3 coding sequence is TGCAGTGCTAGAGATTTGGGACAGGGGAACACTGAAGCTTTCTTT.

This clonotype was seen repeatedly, ten times or more. This chain links TRBV6-2 or TRBV6-3 with TRBJ2-7; D is perhaps TRBD2 (5 bases). Trimming took 5 bases from V and 3 from J, leaving 11 bases between them. The CDR3 spans 13 residues. Germline V gene data show CDR1 as MNHEY and CDR2 as SVGEGT. CDR3 protein: CASSPGLIYEQYF. The CDR3 bases are TGTGCCAGCAGTCCAGGACTGATCTACGAGCAGTACTTC.

This clonotype was recorded many times. The genes are TRBV30 and TRBJ2-7; D call uncertain. CDR1 and CDR2 from the germline V gene are GTSNPN and SVGIG (reference sequence). Deletions cut 3 bases from V and 3 bases from J, with 15 bases between. This CDR3 is 14 amino acids long. The CDR3 nucleotides read TGTGCCTGGAGCCAAGCCGGATATCACTACGAGCAGTACTTC. It encodes CAWSQAGYHYEQYF.

This clonotype has a count of ten or more. The rearrangement uses TRBV6-5 and TRBJ2-5, with D unresolved. The V end lost 6 bases, the J end lost 1 base, and 12 bases lay between the germline ends. The germline gives CDR1 MNHEY, CDR2 SVGAGI. The CDR3 spans 14 residues. The chain's CDR3 is CASRYLTTQETQYF. CDR3 nucleotides: TGTGCCAGCAGATACCTGACCACCCAAGAGACCCAGTACTTC.

The rearrangement links TRBV19 to TRBJ2-7; tentatively, D is TRBD1 (5 bases). Looked up from germline, CDR1 is LNHDA and CDR2 is SQIVND (reference sequence). Trimming stripped 10 bases from V and 3 bases from J, with 13 bases between. CDR3 size: 12 residues. Written as DNA, the CDR3 is TGTGCCAAATACAGGAGATTCTACGAGCAGTACTTC. Protein: CAKYRRFYEQYF.

This clonotype has ten or more counts. The V call is TRBV7-9, the J call TRBJ1-2, with a possible D match to TRBD1 (5 bases). Germline V CDR1 and CDR2: SEHNR, FQNEAQ (reference sequence). The V gene lost 4 bases and the J gene lost 2 bases, with 11 bases spanning the gap. This CDR3 is 14 amino acids long. The CDR3 DNA sequence: TGTGCCAGCAGCTCGGACGACAGAAACTATGGCTACACCTTC. Translated, it gives CASSSDDRNYGYTF. The variable domain in full, with the rest retrieved from reference TRBV7-9 and TRBJ1-2, is DTGVSQNPRHKITKRGQNVTFRCDPISEHNRLYWYRQTLGQGPEFLTYFQNEAQLEKSRLLSDRFSAERPKGSFSTLEIQRTEQGDSAMYLCASSSDDRNYGYTFGSGTRLTVV.

The rearrangement joins TRBV6-1 to TRBJ2-2; TRBD1 might be the D (6 bases). Trimming took off 9 bases at V and 0 bases at J, with 14 bases between the two ends. The CDR3 is made up of 15 amino acids. CDR1 is MNHNS and CDR2 is SASEGT in the germline V gene. The CDR3 DNA reads as TGTGCCAGTTGGGGGACAAAGACGAACACCGGGGAGCTGTTTTTT. Translation: CASWGTKTNTGELFF.